This is a list of T cell receptor beta chains from one sample in a study of blood T cell repertoires in COVID-19. Libraries were prepared by immunoSEQ multiplex PCR; TCRdb keeps only in-frame clonotypes and omits some of them. Here the sample spans around 260,000 clones, around 90% being singletons. Source material: peripheral blood. These receptors were collected from a man aged 60-69 years who had recovered from COVID-19. The conserved cysteine and the conserved F or W are not part of the CDR3 here.

V gene	J gene	CDR3 protein
TRBV5-1	TRBJ2-7	ASSFVAQVGYEQY
TRBV11-2	TRBJ2-3	ASSGTGMVTDTQY
TRBV6-5	TRBJ2-7	ASRPHGQGVYEQY
TRBV19	TRBJ1-5	ASSILGQGGNQPQH
TRBV3-1/TRBV3-2	TRBJ1-5	ASSQDPGIGQPQH
TRBV7-9	TRBJ2-6	ASSSSRDRAPGANVLT
TRBV4-1	TRBJ2-3	ASSQVGVVQY
TRBV2	TRBJ1-2	ASSLTGTLNTYGYT
TRBV7-8	TRBJ2-1	ASSLPGTREF
TRBV19	TRBJ2-4	ASSIEPTGALRGDIQY
TRBV10-3	TRBJ2-1	AIRPGDPYNEQF
TRBV30	TRBJ2-2	AQSRWGEGTGELF
TRBV24-1	TRBJ2-2	ATSDLAQGAGGELF
TRBV2	TRBJ2-1	ASSPRVTVSSYNEQF
TRBV7-2	TRBJ2-3	ASSLAGGHTDTQY
TRBV5-4	TRBJ2-3	ASSRDRGDPDTQY
TRBV7-2	TRBJ1-2	ASSLAGRVLDGYT
TRBV7-2	TRBJ2-7	ASSLGQGIGEQY
TRBV5-1	TRBJ1-1	ASSFSQGLGLNTEAF
TRBV6-5	TRBJ2-3	ASSQSGGTDTQY
TRBV15	TRBJ1-4	ATSRERGKGEKLF
TRBV19	TRBJ1-1	ASSNRQALNTEAF
TRBV4-1	TRBJ1-2	ASSQEGRGQGALGYGYT
TRBV21-1	TRBJ2-7	ASSAPGTGPYEQY
TRBV5-1	TRBJ2-7	ASRASIGSSYEQY